The 32 T cell receptor beta chains below all came from one sample that was sequenced in a study of blood T cell repertoires in COVID-19. The repertoire was sequenced with immunoSEQ multiplex PCR; TCRdb's copy has only in-frame clones and lacks some. This table holds approximately 120,000 clones, approximately 74% found once. Sequenced material: peripheral blood. Source of these receptors: a man aged 80 or over with COVID-19, enrolled during active disease.

CDR3 amino acids: CASSSPGSGNTDTQYF. The CDR3 region has the DNA TGTGCCAGCAGCTCCCCAGGTAGCGGGAATACAGATACGCAGTATTTT. V usage is TRBV5-4 and J usage is TRBJ2-3; 8 bases map to TRBD2. V lost 3 bases and J lost 3; bases outside the gene matches: 9. Germline CDR1 SGHNT, CDR2 YYREEE (reference sequence). This CDR3 is 16 amino acids long.

The rearrangement joins TRBV7-9 to TRBJ2-1, with a possible D match to TRBD2 (6 bases). CDR3 length equals 16 residues. CDR1 and CDR2 from the germline V gene are SEHNR and FQNEAQ (reference sequence). Trimming pared 3 bases from V and 7 bases from J, leaving 19 bases between. CDR3 loop: CASSFGSWTQRNEQFF. The CDR3 nucleotides read TGTGCCAGCAGCTTCGGGAGCTGGACACAAAGGAATGAGCAGTTCTTC.

J is TRBJ2-2 and V is TRBV4-1, with 8 bases lining up with TRBD2. Unmatched junction bases numbered 10, after V lost 4 bases and J lost 3 bases. This CDR3 is built from 17 residues. Germline V lookup: CDR1 MGHRA, CDR2 YSYEKL. CDR3 loop: CASSPKRTSGDTGELFF. Here the CDR3 DNA reads TGCGCCAGCAGCCCAAAGAGAACTAGCGGTGACACCGGGGAGCTGTTTTTT.

CDR3 bases: TGTGCCAGCAGAAGCGGGTCGACGAATTCACCCCTCCACTTT. It yields the protein CASRSGSTNSPLHF. This chain links TRBV2 with TRBJ1-6; no clear D gene. CDR1 is SNHLY, CDR2 FYNNEI, per germline. V was pared by 6 bases and J by 7 bases, with 13 bases between. The CDR3 has 14 amino acids.

The chain joins TRBV14 to TRBJ2-3; 8 bases match TRBD2. CDR3 length equals 16 residues. After removal of 2 bases from V and 6 bases from J, the junction contained 10 bases not matched to a gene. The germline V gene encodes CDR1 SGHDN and CDR2 FVKESK. DNA of the CDR3: TGTGCCAGCAGCCAATGGAGCGGGAGATTGAGTGATACGCAGTATTTT. It specifies CASSQWSGRLSDTQYF.

The chain has TRBV11-2 and TRBJ2-1; 11 bases are a match to TRBD2. This CDR3 comprises 15 residues. From germline, CDR1 is SGHAT and CDR2 FQNNGV. J lost 6 bases, V lost 5 bases, and 6 bases had no gene match. Here the CDR3 reads CASSLSGRAPNEQFF. CDR3 DNA sequence: TGTGCCAGCAGCCTTAGCGGGAGGGCACCCAATGAGCAGTTCTTC.

This clone was counted once. V and J are TRBV7-3 and TRBJ1-2; maybe TRBD1 (5 bases). This CDR3 comprises 15 residues. Germline lookup yields CDR1 SGHTA and CDR2 FQGTGA. Trimming cost V 5 bases and J 0 bases, with 13 bases left between them. CDR3 sequence (DNA): TGTGCCAGCAGCCCCTTCGGGGGGGCTAACTATGGCTACACCTTC. It is translated as CASSPFGGANYGYTF.

This sequence joins TRBV7-9 and TRBJ1-3; 9 nucleotides align to TRBD1. The CDR3 has 15 residues. Germline CDR1 reads SEHNR; CDR2 reads FQNEAQ (reference sequence). Losses at the gene ends were 4 bases for V and 4 bases for J; bases not matched to a gene: 5. The CDR3 loop reads CASSWGTGMGNTIYF. DNA for the CDR3: TGTGCCAGCAGCTGGGGGACAGGGATGGGAAACACCATATATTTT.

The gene calls are TRBV29-1 and TRBJ2-1; 7 bases map to TRBD2. The germline gives CDR1 SQVTM, CDR2 ANQGSEA. Trimming removed 1 base from V and 5 bases from J; junction bases left unmatched: 14. This CDR3 is 17 amino acids long. CDR3 sequence reads: CSVEGVWGGSSDNEQFF. Written as DNA, the CDR3 is TGCAGCGTTGAAGGGGTTTGGGGCGGGAGCTCGGACAATGAGCAGTTCTTC.

This chain joins TRBV3-1 (or the pseudogene TRBV3-2) and TRBJ2-2, with TRBD2 matching 9 bases. The CDR3 covers 18 residues. Germline V gene sequence: CDR1 LGHDT, CDR2 YNNKEL (reference sequence). The junction had 11 bases not matched to a gene; V was cut back by 1 base and J by 5 bases. CDR3 sequence reads: CASSQVGGTSLETGELFF. Written as DNA, the CDR3 is TGTGCCAGCAGCCAAGTTGGTGGGACTAGCCTGGAGACCGGGGAGCTGTTTTTT.

The rearrangement uses TRBV6-6 and TRBJ1-6, with D possibly matching TRBD1 (5 bases). The CDR3 loop spans 17 amino acids. Trimming removed 6 bases at V and 4 bases at J, with 19 bases between. Germline V lookup: CDR1 MNHNY, CDR2 SVGAGI (reference sequence). The CDR3: CASSRLTGEGYNSPLHF. The CDR3 DNA sequence: TGTGCCAGCAGCCGATTAACAGGTGAAGGGTATAATTCACCCCTCCACTTT.

This clone was recorded only once. V usage is TRBV12-3 or TRBV12-4 and J usage is TRBJ1-5, with D hard to call. The CDR3 consists of 13 residues. Trimming took 4 bases from V and 4 from J, leaving 8 bases between them. CDR3 region: CASSYHSNQPQHF. The CDR3 nucleotides are TGTGCCAGCAGTTACCACAGTAATCAGCCCCAGCATTTT.

The CDR3 spells CASSLGGGRALYF. The DNA of the CDR3 is TGTGCCAGCAGCTTAGGGGGCGGGAGGGCCCTGTACTTC. V is TRBV11-3 and J is TRBJ2-7; 9 bases match TRBD2. This CDR3 is built from 13 residues. Germline CDR1 reads SGHNT; CDR2 reads YENEEA. Losses at the gene ends were 1 base for V and 12 bases for J; bases not matched to a gene: 7.

The V and J genes are TRBV2 and TRBJ2-1; D unresolved. Trimming removed 9 bases at V and 10 bases at J, with 19 bases between. Germline lookup yields CDR1 SNHLY and CDR2 FYNNEI. The CDR3 spans 13 residues. This CDR3 is CASTKEREGEQFF. CDR3 DNA sequence: TGTGCCAGTACTAAGGAGCGAGAAGGAGAGCAGTTCTTC. Full variable domain (missing parts from reference TRBV2 and TRBJ2-1): EPEVTQTPSHQVTQMGQEVILRCVPISNHLYFYWYRQILGQKVEFLVSFYNNEISEKSEIFDDQFSVERPDGSNFTLKIRSTKLEDSAMYFCASTKEREGEQFFGPGTRLTVL.

This clone appeared a single time. The chain couples TRBV4-1 to TRBJ1-5; D is perhaps TRBD1 (5 bases). CDR3 length equals 15 residues. Germline CDR1 reads MGHRA; CDR2 reads YSYEKL. With 0 bases removed from V and 7 bases from J, the gap between germline ends came to 13 bases. The CDR3 DNA sequence: TGCGCCAGCAGCCAAGAATTCGGCAGGGTACAGCCCCAGCATTTT. Protein: CASSQEFGRVQPQHF.

The chain is built from TRBV5-1 and TRBJ2-5; 8 bases map to TRBD1. Per the germline V gene, CDR1 is SGHRS and CDR2 is YFSETQ. There are 14 residues in the CDR3. Losses at the gene ends were 9 bases for V and 4 bases for J; bases not matched to a gene: 11. CDR3 sequence reads: CATTRGQEGETQYF. The CDR3 nucleotides read TGCGCCACCACCAGGGGGCAAGAAGGAGAGACCCAGTACTTC.

The chain has TRBV5-4 and TRBJ2-5, with 8 bases that match TRBD1. The CDR3 loop spans 15 amino acids. Germline CDR1 and CDR2: SGHNT and YYREEE (reference sequence). V lost 0 bases, J lost 2 bases, and 3 bases stayed unmatched. The CDR3 loop reads CASSLEDREQETQYF. The DNA for the CDR3 is TGTGCCAGCAGCTTGGAGGACAGGGAGCAAGAGACCCAGTACTTC.

The chain couples TRBV19 to TRBJ1-1; D is uncertain. This CDR3 contains 15 residues. Germline V gives CDR1 LNHDA, CDR2 SQIVND (reference sequence). Trimming stripped 6 bases from V and 1 base from J, with 15 bases between. The CDR3 spells CASSPRAGGNTEAFF. In nucleotides, the CDR3 is TGTGCCAGTAGCCCCCGGGCGGGCGGGAACACTGAAGCTTTCTTT.

The V gene is TRBV28, the J gene TRBJ2-7, with 9 bases lining up with TRBD2. V was pared by 5 bases and J by 3 bases, with 5 bases of the junction left unmatched. Per germline, CDR1 MDHEN and CDR2 SYDVKM. CDR3 size: 14 residues. CDR3 residues: CASSPSGASYEQYF. The DNA of the CDR3 is TGTGCCAGCAGTCCTAGCGGGGCCAGCTACGAGCAGTACTTC.

This chain connects TRBV5-6 to TRBJ2-1, with 8 positions matching TRBD1. J was trimmed by 7 bases and V by 1 base; bases with no gene match: 7. CDR3 length: 15 amino acids. CDR1 SGHDT and CDR2 YYEEEE come from the germline V gene. The CDR3 coding sequence is TGTGCCAGCAGCTTGTTGTCAGGGGGCAGGAATGAGCAGTTCTTC. Encoded protein: CASSLLSGGRNEQFF.

The V gene is TRBV7-3, the J gene TRBJ2-5; possible D gene TRBD2, 5 bases. The CDR3 is made up of 12 amino acids. Germline loops: CDR1 SGHTA, CDR2 FQGTGA. Trimming cost V 5 bases and J 4 bases, with 8 bases left between them. The CDR3 coding sequence is TGTGCCAGCAGCGATCGGGGAGAGACCCAGTACTTC. This gives the protein CASSDRGETQYF.

The chain links TRBV14 to TRBJ2-7; 12 bases are shared with TRBD1. CDR3 length equals 17 residues. Germline trimming cut 2 bases from V and 5 bases from J; bases unmatched to any gene: 10. Germline-derived CDR1 and CDR2 are SGHDN and FVKESK. This CDR3 reads CASSQKTPGTGGDEQYF. In DNA form, the CDR3 reads TGTGCCAGCAGCCAAAAAACCCCCGGGACAGGGGGCGACGAGCAGTACTTC.

In its sample, this clone was seen once. CDR3 loop: CASSQDRGGHDQPQHF. CDR3 in DNA: TGTGCCAGCAGCCAAGACCGGGGAGGCCATGATCAGCCCCAGCATTTT. The rearrangement joins TRBV4-2 to TRBJ1-5; no firm D call. CDR1 and CDR2 (germline): LGHNA, YNFKEQ. The CDR3 consists of 16 residues. V shed 0 bases and J shed 5 bases, with 14 bases lying between them.

The chain employs TRBV28 and TRBJ2-7, with 8 bases that match TRBD1. Germline V CDR1 and CDR2: MDHEN, SYDVKM. The CDR3 contains 12 residues. V dropped 6 bases and J dropped 6; count of bases not matched to a gene: 4. CDR3 sequence: CASSRTGLEQYF. In DNA, the CDR3 is TGTGCCAGCAGCAGGACAGGGCTCGAGCAGTACTTC.

This chain links TRBV24-1 with TRBJ2-2, with 9 bases aligning to TRBD2. Germline CDR1 is KGHDR and CDR2 is SFDVKD. After removal of 4 bases from V and 3 bases from J, the junction contained 5 bases not matched to a gene. This CDR3 is built from 16 residues. The CDR3 coding sequence is TGTGCCACCAGTGAAGGAGCGGGAGGTTACACCGGGGAGCTGTTTTTT. Translation gives CATSEGAGGYTGELFF.

V usage is TRBV2 and J usage is TRBJ2-3, with 10 bases identical to TRBD2. This CDR3 comprises 19 residues. Germline lookup yields CDR1 SNHLY and CDR2 FYNNEI. V was clipped by 5 bases and J by 2 bases; unmatched bases: 16. The CDR3 region is CASSLYPSGRGGPTDTQYF. DNA for the CDR3: TGTGCCAGCAGTCTTTACCCTAGCGGGAGAGGGGGACCCACAGATACGCAGTATTTT.

The gene calls are TRBV10-1 and TRBJ2-1, with a tentative D call TRBD2 (6 bases). This CDR3 is 15 amino acids long. With 6 bases removed from V and 1 base from J, the gap between germline ends came to 13 bases. CDR1 WNHNN and CDR2 SYGVQD come from the germline V gene (reference sequence). DNA for the CDR3: TGCGCCAGCAGCGGGGGTCCTGGGTCCTACAATGAGCAGTTCTTC. It codes for CASSGGPGSYNEQFF.

The J gene is TRBJ2-3, the V gene TRBV27; tentative D call: TRBD1 (6 bases). The V gene's germline CDR1 is MNHEY and CDR2 SMNVEV (reference sequence). The V gene lost 6 bases and the J gene lost 6 bases, with 22 bases spanning the gap. CDR3 length: 16 residues. The CDR3 coding sequence is TGTGCCAGCAGGACAGGCCGCGGAGGCGCCCCGGATACGCAGTATTTT. Protein product: CASRTGRGGAPDTQYF.

The CDR3 DNA follows: TGTGCCAGCAGCCAAAGGGCCAGGGCGACTAGCCTGACCTACGAGCAGTACTTC. Residues: CASSQRARATSLTYEQYF. This chain links TRBV6-2 or TRBV6-3 with TRBJ2-7; 7 bases match TRBD2. The trim removed 6 bases at V and 2 bases at J, leaving 19 bases unmatched. This CDR3 spans 18 amino acids. Looked up from germline, CDR1 is MNHEY and CDR2 is SVGEGT.

The chain carries TRBV11-1 and TRBJ2-6, with D unclear. The length of the CDR3 is 14 residues. Germline assignment: CDR1 SGHAT and CDR2 FQDESV (reference sequence). V was cut by 5 bases and J by 4 bases, with 9 bases left in between. For the CDR3, the DNA is TGTGCCAGCAGCCGACTCGAAGGGGCCAACGTCCTGACTTTC. Translated: CASSRLEGANVLTF.

The V and J genes are TRBV9 and TRBJ2-1; D not certain. The CDR3 length is 13 residues. V lost 4 bases, J lost 8 bases, and 13 bases lay in between. Germline V gives CDR1 SGDLS, CDR2 YYNGEE. The CDR3 sequence is CASSPLVEDEQFF. The DNA of the CDR3 is TGTGCCAGCAGCCCCCTAGTTGAAGATGAGCAGTTCTTC.

The chain links TRBV6-5 to TRBJ2-2; 9 bases align to TRBD1. The CDR3 consists of 15 residues. Trimming at V came to 7 bases and at J to 1 base, leaving 4 bases not matched to a gene. Per the germline V gene, CDR1 is MNHEY and CDR2 is SVGAGI. The CDR3 DNA sequence: TGTGCCAGCAACAAGGACAGGGGGAACACCGGGGAGCTGTTTTTT. Translating gives CASNKDRGNTGELFF.